A single sample gave rise to the 10 T cell receptor beta chains below, sequenced in a study of cytomegalovirus exposure and HLA in healthy donors. TCRdb keeps only in-frame clones here, not all; method: immunoSEQ multiplex PCR. Of about 150,000 clones listed, less than 95% are singletons. Source material: PBMCs. The source of these receptors is a man between 18 and 35 years old in good health and CMV-seropositive.

The chain joins TRBV9 to TRBJ2-2; TRBD2 is a possible D gene (6 bases). The CDR3 extends over 17 amino acids. V lost 2 bases to trimming and J lost 7 bases, with 21 bases between them. Germline-derived CDR1 and CDR2 are SGDLS and YYNGEE. The CDR3 sequence: CASSVLGRTGGDGELFF. CDR3 coding DNA: TGTGCCAGCAGCGTTCTAGGGAGGACTGGCGGAGACGGGGAGCTGTTTTTT.

V usage is TRBV11-3 and J usage is TRBJ2-1; the D is unclear. The V end lost 3 bases, the J end lost 3 bases, and 6 bases lay between the germline ends. In germline, CDR1 is SGHNT, CDR2 YENEEA. This CDR3 has 13 amino acids. CDR3 nucleotides: TGTGCCAGCAGCTTGACACTCTACAATGAGCAGTTCTTC. It encodes CASSLTLYNEQFF.

The rearrangement uses TRBV21-1 and TRBJ1-5. TRBV21-1 is a known pseudogene. The CDR3 extends over 18 amino acids. The CDR3 DNA is TGTGCCAGCAGCAAAGCGGAGGGGCGCTCCCCCCGCAATCAGCCCCAGCATTTT. It codes for CASSKAEGRSPRNQPQHF.

This chain links TRBV19 with TRBJ1-6, with 10 bases lining up with TRBD1. Germline trimming cut 2 bases from V and 9 bases from J; bases unmatched to any gene: 4. The CDR3 contains 15 residues. The germline V gene encodes CDR1 LNHDA and CDR2 SQIVND (reference sequence). CDR3 coding DNA: TGTGCCAGTAGTATAAGGACAGGGGGAACTTCACCCCTCCACTTT. Residues: CASSIRTGGTSPLHF.

The sample holds one count of this clone. V usage is TRBV27 and J usage is TRBJ2-7, with 8 bases matching TRBD1. V was pared by 4 bases and J by 7 bases, with 6 bases of the junction left unmatched. The CDR3 totals 13 residues. Looked up from germline, CDR1 is MNHEY and CDR2 is SMNVEV (reference sequence). Here the CDR3 reads CASSYQGAREQYF. For the CDR3, the DNA is TGTGCCAGCAGTTACCAGGGGGCGCGGGAGCAGTACTTC.

CDR3 DNA: TGCGCCAGCAGCCCGGGTGAGGTTATCGACGAGCAGTACTTC. Its translation is CASSPGEVIDEQYF. The rearrangement links TRBV5-1 to TRBJ2-7, with D unclear. The germline gives CDR1 SGHRS, CDR2 YFSETQ. Trimming removed 4 bases at V and 5 bases at J, with 16 bases between. CDR3 length: 14 amino acids.

V usage is TRBV5-1 and J usage is TRBJ2-7; 9 nucleotides match TRBD2. V gave up 5 bases and J gave up 7 bases; unmatched junction bases: 7. The CDR3 runs 13 residues. Germline CDR1 SGHRS, CDR2 YFSETQ. The CDR3 spells CASRVAGDMEQYF. The CDR3 DNA sequence: TGCGCCAGCAGGGTAGCGGGAGATATGGAGCAGTACTTC.

The rearrangement uses TRBV9 and TRBJ1-6, with D perhaps TRBD1 (5 bases). Per germline, CDR1 SGDLS and CDR2 YYNGEE. V lost 0 bases and J 6 bases, leaving 10 bases between the germline ends. This CDR3 has 15 residues. As DNA, the CDR3 is TGTGCCAGCAGCGTAGGTCAAGGGGTTAATTCACCCCTCCACTTT. It is translated as CASSVGQGVNSPLHF. The whole variable domain, remainder taken from reference TRBV9 and TRBJ1-6, is DSGVTQTPKHLITATGQRVTLRCSPRSGDLSVYWYQQSLDQGLQFLIQYYNGEERAKGNILERFSAQQFPDLHSELNLSSLELGDSALYFCASSVGQGVNSPLHFGNGTRLTVT.

The chain combines TRBV28 with TRBJ1-5; D gene unclear. This CDR3 has 16 amino acids. From germline, CDR1 is MDHEN and CDR2 SYDVKM. The V end was cut by 7 bases, the J end by 2 bases, with 18 bases between. CDR3 residues: CASTSLRGRGNQPQHF. Written as DNA, the CDR3 is TGTGCCAGCACCTCGCTCCGTGGGAGGGGCAATCAGCCCCAGCATTTT.

The chain carries TRBV5-6 and TRBJ2-3; 9 bases map to TRBD1. The CDR3 covers 15 residues. Germline-derived CDR1 and CDR2 are SGHDT and YYEEEE. The J segment lost 3 bases and the V segment lost 4 bases, leaving 6 bases of the junction unmatched. CDR3 residues: CASSKQGAGTDTQYF. CDR3 DNA: TGTGCCAGCAGCAAACAGGGGGCGGGTACAGATACGCAGTATTTT.